Listed below are T cell receptor beta chains from one sample, sequenced in a study of CD8 T cells in Susac syndrome. From the immunoSEQ multiplex PCR reads, TCRdb called clonotypes with MiXCR, one entry per CDR3 protein. In the table there are around 120,000 distinct CDR3 sequences, around 94% of which are singletons. Sequenced material: CD4+ T cells from PBMCs. These receptors all come from a human donor with multiple sclerosis. Both conserved end residues are part of each CDR3. Fields, in order: CDR3 protein, CDR3 DNA, D gene, clone size, J gene, V gene. D genes are given only for firm matches. Expanded clones are given a class, and other clones once, few, many or no size at all.

CDR3aa: CASSFPGTSPYEQYF; CDR3nt: TGTGCCAGCAGTTTCCCCGGGACTAGTCCCTACGAGCAGTACTTC; d_gene: TRBD2; abundance: .; j_gene: TRBJ2-7; v_gene: TRBV12-3/TRBV12-4
CDR3aa: CASSVEPGAQLLHF; CDR3nt: TGTGCCAGCAGCGTAGAACCGGGGGCGCAACTCCTCCACTTT; d_gene: .; abundance: once; j_gene: TRBJ1-6; v_gene: TRBV9
CDR3aa: CASGGYNEQFF; CDR3nt: TGTGCCAGCGGGGGATACAATGAGCAGTTCTTC; d_gene: .; abundance: .; j_gene: TRBJ2-1; v_gene: TRBV9
CDR3aa: CASSPGLRSGQETQYF; CDR3nt: TGTGCCAGCAGTCCGGGACTAAGGAGTGGGCAAGAGACCCAGTACTTC; d_gene: TRBD2; abundance: .; j_gene: TRBJ2-5; v_gene: TRBV6-1
CDR3aa: CASSLKGIGTEAFF; CDR3nt: TGTGCCAGCAGCTTGAAAGGGATCGGCACTGAAGCTTTCTTT; d_gene: .; abundance: .; j_gene: TRBJ1-1; v_gene: TRBV7-2
CDR3aa: CASSTRGLNTGELFF; CDR3nt: TGTGCCAGCAGCACACGAGGCCTGAACACCGGGGAGCTGTTTTTT; d_gene: .; abundance: .; j_gene: TRBJ2-2; v_gene: TRBV7-9
CDR3aa: CATLDRGITDTQYF; CDR3nt: TGTGCCACCTTAGACAGGGGGATAACAGATACGCAGTATTTT; d_gene: TRBD1; abundance: .; j_gene: TRBJ2-3; v_gene: TRBV2
CDR3aa: CASSKVFMIDTQYF; CDR3nt: TGTGCCAGCAGTAAAGTATTTATGATAGATACGCAGTATTTT; d_gene: .; abundance: .; j_gene: TRBJ2-3; v_gene: TRBV6-2/TRBV6-3
CDR3aa: CSVYRTSLNNEQFF; CDR3nt: TGCAGCGTTTACAGGACCTCACTGAACAATGAGCAGTTCTTC; d_gene: .; abundance: .; j_gene: TRBJ2-1; v_gene: TRBV29-1
CDR3aa: CASRHWGENTEAFF; CDR3nt: TGTGCCAGCCGCCACTGGGGGGAGAACACTGAAGCTTTCTTT; d_gene: .; abundance: .; j_gene: TRBJ1-1; v_gene: TRBV3-1
CDR3aa: CASKKPGGGGYTF; CDR3nt: TGTGCCAGCAAAAAACCAGGGGGGGGTGGCTACACCTTC; d_gene: TRBD1; abundance: .; j_gene: TRBJ1-2; v_gene: TRBV6-5
CDR3aa: CASSLAAGGLFEQFF; CDR3nt: TGTGCCAGCAGCTTAGCAGCGGGGGGGCTTTTTGAGCAGTTCTTC; d_gene: TRBD2; abundance: .; j_gene: TRBJ2-1; v_gene: TRBV7-6
CDR3aa: CASTDGQGYQETQYF; CDR3nt: TGTGCCAGCACCGACGGGCAGGGGTACCAAGAGACCCAGTACTTC; d_gene: .; abundance: .; j_gene: TRBJ2-5; v_gene: TRBV2
CDR3aa: CASSDGARETQYF; CDR3nt: TGTGCCAGCAGTGATGGGGCTCGAGAGACCCAGTACTTC; d_gene: .; abundance: .; j_gene: TRBJ2-5; v_gene: TRBV25-1
CDR3aa: CASGGERVGTGANVLTF; CDR3nt: TGTGCCAGCGGGGGAGAGCGGGTGGGGACCGGGGCCAACGTCCTGACTTTC; d_gene: .; abundance: once; j_gene: TRBJ2-6; v_gene: TRBV6-1
CDR3aa: CSACHTGGETQYF; CDR3nt: TGCAGCGCCTGCCACACGGGGGGTGAGACCCAGTACTTC; d_gene: TRBD2; abundance: .; j_gene: TRBJ2-5; v_gene: TRBV29-1
CDR3aa: CASSPLRQAPNTGELFF; CDR3nt: TGTGCCAGCTCACCGTTGAGACAGGCGCCGAACACCGGGGAGCTGTTTTTT; d_gene: .; abundance: .; j_gene: TRBJ2-2; v_gene: TRBV18
CDR3aa: CASRDPQGPNSPLHF; CDR3nt: TGTGCCAGCAGAGATCCTCAGGGGCCTAATTCACCCCTCCACTTT; d_gene: .; abundance: .; j_gene: TRBJ1-6; v_gene: TRBV6-2/TRBV6-3
CDR3aa: CASSFAYEQYF; CDR3nt: TGTGCCAGCAGCTTTGCATACGAGCAGTACTTC; d_gene: .; abundance: .; j_gene: TRBJ2-7; v_gene: TRBV7-2
CDR3aa: CSVRQGAFSDTQYF; CDR3nt: TGCAGCGTCAGACAGGGGGCGTTTTCAGATACGCAGTATTTT; d_gene: TRBD1; abundance: .; j_gene: TRBJ2-3; v_gene: TRBV29-1
CDR3aa: CASSLHRDRGRTNEKLFF; CDR3nt: TGTGCCAGCAGCTTGCACCGGGACAGGGGGAGAACTAATGAAAAACTGTTTTTT; d_gene: TRBD1; abundance: once; j_gene: TRBJ1-4; v_gene: TRBV5-4
CDR3aa: CASSSGGTGGRALHF; CDR3nt: TGTGCCAGCAGCTCAGGAGGGACAGGTGGAAGGGCCCTCCACTTT; d_gene: TRBD1; abundance: .; j_gene: TRBJ1-6; v_gene: TRBV7-2
CDR3aa: CASSVDPGTVNNSPLHF; CDR3nt: TGTGCCAGCAGCGTAGATCCCGGGACGGTGAACAATTCACCCCTCCACTTT; d_gene: .; abundance: .; j_gene: TRBJ1-6; v_gene: TRBV9
CDR3aa: CASSQGDRRNQPQHF; CDR3nt: TGCGCCAGCAGCCAGGGGGACCGGCGAAATCAGCCCCAGCATTTT; d_gene: .; abundance: .; j_gene: TRBJ1-5; v_gene: TRBV4-1
CDR3aa: CASSLLGNTGELFF; CDR3nt: TGTGCCAGCAGTTTACTAGGGAACACCGGGGAGCTGTTTTTT; d_gene: .; abundance: few; j_gene: TRBJ2-2; v_gene: TRBV12-3/TRBV12-4
CDR3aa: CASSRSDPSGNTIYF; CDR3nt: TGTGCCAGCAGCCGGAGTGACCCCTCTGGAAACACCATATATTTT; d_gene: .; abundance: .; j_gene: TRBJ1-3; v_gene: TRBV13
CDR3aa: CASSPGLGTEAFF; CDR3nt: TGCGCCAGCAGCCCAGGACTTGGGACTGAAGCTTTCTTT; d_gene: .; abundance: .; j_gene: TRBJ1-1; v_gene: TRBV5-1
CDR3aa: CASSQHGRPYEQYF; CDR3nt: TGTGCCAGCAGCCAACACGGGAGACCCTACGAGCAGTACTTC; d_gene: .; abundance: .; j_gene: TRBJ2-7; v_gene: TRBV3-1
CDR3aa: CASSPDREEYF; CDR3nt: TGTGCCAGCAGTCCCGACAGGGAAGAGTACTTC; d_gene: TRBD1; abundance: few; j_gene: TRBJ2-7; v_gene: TRBV2
CDR3aa: CASGPGQLLSYEQYF; CDR3nt: TGCGCCAGCGGGCCGGGACAGCTCCTCTCCTACGAGCAGTACTTC; d_gene: TRBD1; abundance: .; j_gene: TRBJ2-7; v_gene: TRBV5-1
CDR3aa: CAWSSGGDTEAFF; CDR3nt: TGTGCCTGGAGTAGTGGGGGAGATACTGAAGCTTTCTTT; d_gene: .; abundance: once; j_gene: TRBJ1-1; v_gene: TRBV30
CDR3aa: CASSPGQGGEAFF; CDR3nt: TGTGCCAGCTCACCAGGACAGGGCGGTGAAGCTTTCTTT; d_gene: TRBD1; abundance: .; j_gene: TRBJ1-1; v_gene: TRBV18
CDR3aa: CATSRDGRGSGSPLHF; CDR3nt: TGTGCCACCAGCAGAGACGGGAGGGGCTCGGGGTCACCCCTCCACTTT; d_gene: .; abundance: .; j_gene: TRBJ1-6; v_gene: TRBV15
CDR3aa: CATSRDRRYEQYF; CDR3nt: TGTGCCACCAGCAGAGATCGGCGCTACGAGCAGTACTTC; d_gene: .; abundance: .; j_gene: TRBJ2-7; v_gene: TRBV15
CDR3aa: CASRPSGNYGYTF; CDR3nt: TGTGCCAGCAGGCCCTCGGGGAACTATGGCTACACCTTC; d_gene: .; abundance: .; j_gene: TRBJ1-2; v_gene: TRBV7-9
CDR3aa: CASSLYRTGGAWYKQYF; CDR3nt: TGCGCCAGCAGCTTGTATCGGACAGGGGGCGCCTGGTACAAGCAGTACTTC; d_gene: TRBD1; abundance: .; j_gene: TRBJ2-7; v_gene: TRBV5-1
CDR3aa: CASSPPRGSGNNEQFF; CDR3nt: TGTGCCAGCAGCCCGCCCAGGGGTAGCGGAAACAATGAGCAGTTCTTC; d_gene: .; abundance: .; j_gene: TRBJ2-1; v_gene: TRBV27
CDR3aa: CASSPVWDHNEQYF; CDR3nt: TGTGCCAGCAGTCCGGTCTGGGACCATAACGAGCAGTACTTC; d_gene: .; abundance: .; j_gene: TRBJ2-7; v_gene: TRBV6-5
CDR3aa: CASSQDGRIMGVSQETQYF; CDR3nt: TGTGCCAGCAGCCAAGATGGCCGGATTATGGGGGTCTCCCAAGAGACCCAGTACTTC; d_gene: .; abundance: .; j_gene: TRBJ2-5; v_gene: TRBV3-1
CDR3aa: CAWSFPPNTEAFF; CDR3nt: TGTGCCTGGAGTTTCCCGCCCAACACTGAAGCTTTCTTT; d_gene: .; abundance: .; j_gene: TRBJ1-1; v_gene: TRBV30
CDR3aa: CSVVGGSPDTQYF; CDR3nt: TGCAGCGTTGTAGGGGGTTCCCCAGATACGCAGTATTTT; d_gene: .; abundance: .; j_gene: TRBJ2-3; v_gene: TRBV29-1
CDR3aa: CASSFFAGRGYQPQHF; CDR3nt: TGTGCCAGCAGTTTCTTCGCGGGGAGAGGGTATCAGCCCCAGCATTTT; d_gene: .; abundance: .; j_gene: TRBJ1-5; v_gene: TRBV12-3/TRBV12-4
CDR3aa: CASSSNRDRGPRMTGELFF; CDR3nt: TGTGCCAGCAGCTCCAATCGGGACAGGGGGCCTCGGATGACCGGGGAGCTGTTTTTT; d_gene: TRBD1; abundance: .; j_gene: TRBJ2-2; v_gene: TRBV6-2/TRBV6-3
CDR3aa: CATSAGTLPGDTQYF; CDR3nt: TGTGCCACCAGCGCCGGGACCCTCCCCGGGGATACGCAGTATTTT; d_gene: .; abundance: .; j_gene: TRBJ2-3; v_gene: TRBV24-1